This TCR beta chain was recorded in a study of blood T cell repertoires in COVID-19. Overall study: Acute and convalescent COVID-19 samples came from the United States, Italy and Spain. The cDNA or gDNA used as material had been derived from T cells, B-cell-depleted T cells, or PBMCs.

Germline-derived CDR1 and CDR2 are SGHNT and YENEEA. This CDR3 has 16 amino acids. Unmatched junction bases numbered 10, after V lost 1 base and J lost 6 bases. Study processing details: Nucleated cell number was recorded as an estimate derived from reference gene primer amplification. Sequencing was performed with immunoSEQ multiplex PCR; in TCRdb, only in-frame clones are kept and a portion is missing. V, J and clone size reflect that table, while D and trimming were determined from the DNA. The sample has 200,000 to 250,000 clones, 75% to 85% seen once. This receptor was identified in a middle-aged woman who had recovered from COVID-19. This chain joins TRBV11-3 and TRBJ1-2; 8 nucleotides match TRBD1. Sequencing was done on a sample of peripheral blood. The CDR3 protein is CASSLVGGQGVHGYTF. In DNA form, the CDR3 reads TGTGCCAGCAGCTTAGTTGGAGGACAGGGAGTACATGGCTACACCTTC. Full variable domain (rest looked up from reference TRBV11-3 and TRBJ1-2): EAGVVQSPRYKIIEKKQPVAFWCNPISGHNTLYWYLQNLGQGPELLIRYENEEAVDDSQLPKDRFSAERLKGVDSTLKIQPAELGDSAVYLCASSLVGGQGVHGYTFGSGTRLTVV.